The rows below give T cell receptor beta chains drawn from one sample of a study of CD8+ T cells in alopecia areata. Sequenced by immunoSEQ multiplex PCR; TCRdb stores in-frame clones only, minus some. This sample yields 100,000 to 150,000 clones, of which about 46% are seen a single time; roughly a sixth belongs to the top ten. Sequences were derived from CD8+ T cells sorted from blood, sampled at week 0. The receptors come from a human donor with alopecia areata. CDR3s include the opening cysteine and the closing phenylalanine or tryptophan. A D gene is named only where the DNA matches it firmly. Clone size is stated in some rows and not others, as once, few, many or a class when expanded.

cdr3_nt cdr3_aa j_call v_call d_call clone_size
TGTGCCAGCAGCTTCAAACAGGGGAACACTGAAGCTTTCTTT CASSFKQGNTEAFF TRBJ1-1 TRBV7-9 NA NA
TGCAGCGTTGAAGAGGCGCTCTTGGGACAGGGAGAAGATGGCTACACCTTC CSVEEALLGQGEDGYTF TRBJ1-2 TRBV29-1 TRBD1 NA
TGCAGCGTGTTCTCAGAGGGGAATGAGCAGTTCTTC CSVFSEGNEQFF TRBJ2-1 TRBV29-1 NA NA
TGCGCCAGCAGCCCAACGACAGGAAACTACGAGCAGTACTTC CASSPTTGNYEQYF TRBJ2-7 TRBV4-1 NA NA
TGTGCCAGCAGCCCGGGCAGACCCTACGAGCAGTACTTC CASSPGRPYEQYF TRBJ2-7 TRBV11-2 NA few
TGTGCCTGGAGCCACACTATCTCCTACAATGAGCAGTTCTTC CAWSHTISYNEQFF TRBJ2-1 TRBV30 NA NA
TGTGCCAGCAGCCAGGGGTATGGGACTGAAGCTTTCTTT CASSQGYGTEAFF TRBJ1-1 TRBV14 NA few
TGTGCCAGCAGCAGGGACCTCTCTTACGAGCAGTACTTC CASSRDLSYEQYF TRBJ2-7 TRBV5-6 NA few
TGTGCCAGCAGTTTAATGGGGGTGAACACTGAAGCTTTCTTT CASSLMGVNTEAFF TRBJ1-1 TRBV27 NA NA
TGTGCCAGCAGCTTATTACAGGGGTACGAGCAGTACTTC CASSLLQGYEQYF TRBJ2-7 TRBV7-3 TRBD1 NA
TGCGCCAGCAGCCAGGAGACAGGCGCAGGCAATCAGCCCCAGCATTTT CASSQETGAGNQPQHF TRBJ1-5 TRBV4-1 NA few
TGCAGCGTTCCCGGGACAGGGGACGAGCAGTTCTTC CSVPGTGDEQFF TRBJ2-1 TRBV29-1 TRBD1 NA
TGCGCCAGCAGCAGGCGGGGACCCACTGAAGCTTTCTTT CASSRRGPTEAFF TRBJ1-1 TRBV5-1 NA NA
TGCAGCGGGACAGCTAACATGAACACTGAAGCTTTCTTT CSGTANMNTEAFF TRBJ1-1 TRBV29-1 NA NA
TGCAGCGTTGAAGGGGCAGGGGACGGCTACACCTTC CSVEGAGDGYTF TRBJ1-2 TRBV29-1 NA few
TGCAGCGTTGAGGGAGGTAGCTTATACCAAGAGACCCAGTACTTC CSVEGGSLYQETQYF TRBJ2-5 TRBV29-1 NA NA
TGTGCCAGCAGCTGGGACACCGCCTACGAGCAGTACTTC CASSWDTAYEQYF TRBJ2-7 TRBV7-2 NA few
TGTGCCAGCAGCCACGGACAGGGGGCCTTTGAAGCTTTCTTT CASSHGQGAFEAFF TRBJ1-1 TRBV5-6 TRBD1 NA
TGTGCCAGCAGTTACGTGACAGGGTCTCGTGGGGATGGCTACACCTTC CASSYVTGSRGDGYTF TRBJ1-2 TRBV6-5 TRBD1 NA
TGTGCCAGCAGGGGTGCCGGGACAGGGAGCCCAGATACGCAGTATTTT CASRGAGTGSPDTQYF TRBJ2-3 TRBV5-6 TRBD1 once
TGTGCCTGGAGTCCGGGGTTATGGGAGCAGTTCTTC CAWSPGLWEQFF TRBJ2-1 TRBV30 NA few
TGTGCCAGCAGTTACGAGGGTATGAACACTGAAGCTTTCTTT CASSYEGMNTEAFF TRBJ1-1 TRBV6-5 NA few
TGTGCCAGCAGCCAGGGACCAAAGCATCAGGGGGCTGAAGCTTTCTTT CASSQGPKHQGAEAFF TRBJ1-1 TRBV14 TRBD1 NA
TGTGCCAGCAGCTTGGAGACAGGGGGCCCCTACGAGCAGTACTTC CASSLETGGPYEQYF TRBJ2-7 TRBV5-4 TRBD1 NA
TGTGCCAGCAGCGCAGACGGACAGGGAAAATATGGCTACACCTTC CASSADGQGKYGYTF TRBJ1-2 TRBV9 TRBD1 once
TGTGCCAGCAGCTCCCAGACAGGCTACTATGGCTACACCTTC CASSSQTGYYGYTF TRBJ1-2 TRBV9 NA NA
TGTGCCAGCAGCTTAGCGGCGCAGGGGAATCGCTATGGCTACACCTTC CASSLAAQGNRYGYTF TRBJ1-2 TRBV7-2 NA NA
TGCAGCGTTGAAATGGAGAACACTGAAGCTTTCTTT CSVEMENTEAFF TRBJ1-1 TRBV29-1 NA few